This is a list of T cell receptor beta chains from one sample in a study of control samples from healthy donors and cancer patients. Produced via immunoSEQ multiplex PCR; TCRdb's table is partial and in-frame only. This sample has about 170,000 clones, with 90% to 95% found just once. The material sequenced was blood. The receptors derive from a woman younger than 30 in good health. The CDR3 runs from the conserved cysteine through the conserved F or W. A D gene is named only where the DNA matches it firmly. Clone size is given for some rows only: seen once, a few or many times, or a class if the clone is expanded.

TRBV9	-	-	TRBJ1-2	CASSVVGDSVFSYSGYTF	TGTGCCAGCAGCGTAGTGGGGGACTCGGTTTTCTCCTATTCTGGCTACACCTTC
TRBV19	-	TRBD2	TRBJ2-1	CASSPLAGAVGHHNEQFF	TGTGCCAGTAGTCCACTAGCGGGAGCGGTTGGCCACCACAATGAGCAGTTCTTC
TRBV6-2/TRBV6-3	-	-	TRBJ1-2	CASSRGSGYTF	TGTGCCAGCAGTCGGGGCTCTGGCTACACCTTC
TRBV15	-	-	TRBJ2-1	CATSSVRNSYNEQFF	TGTGCCACCAGCAGTGTCAGAAACTCCTACAATGAGCAGTTCTTC
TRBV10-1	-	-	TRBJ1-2	CASSVGPRGGDYGYTF	TGCGCCAGCAGTGTAGGGCCAAGAGGAGGGGACTATGGCTACACCTTC
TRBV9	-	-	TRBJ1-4	CASSITASGESTNEKLFF	TGTGCCAGCAGCATCACAGCCAGCGGGGAGTCAACTAATGAAAAACTGTTTTTT
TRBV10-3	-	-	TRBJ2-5	CAISELASGETQYF	TGTGCCATCAGTGAGCTAGCTTCAGGGGAGACCCAGTACTTC
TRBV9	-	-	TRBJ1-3	CASSPYTGTGNTIYF	TGTGCCAGCAGCCCATATACAGGGACTGGAAACACCATATATTTT
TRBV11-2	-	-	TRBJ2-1	CASSPERGLTSSYNEQFF	TGTGCCAGCAGCCCCGAACGGGGCTTAACATCCTCCTACAATGAGCAGTTCTTC
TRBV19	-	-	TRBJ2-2	CASSTGAANTGELFF	TGTGCCAGTAGTACAGGAGCGGCCAACACCGGGGAGCTGTTTTTT
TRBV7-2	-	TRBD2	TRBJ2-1	CASSYGGGRDEQFF	TGTGCCAGCAGCTATGGGGGAGGGCGGGATGAGCAGTTCTTC
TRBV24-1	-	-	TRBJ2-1	CATRGVGDNEQFF	TGTGCCACCAGAGGGGTAGGGGACAATGAGCAGTTCTTC
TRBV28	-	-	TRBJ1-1	CASSLPQRLGHRNTEAFF	TGTGCCAGCAGTTTACCTCAGAGATTGGGACACCGTAACACTGAAGCTTTCTTT
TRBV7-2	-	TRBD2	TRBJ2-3	CASSLETSATRSDTQYF	TGTGCCAGCAGCTTAGAGACTAGCGCGACGAGGTCAGATACGCAGTATTTT
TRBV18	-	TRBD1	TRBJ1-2	CASSPDRGLYGYTF	TGTGCCAGCTCTCCGGACAGGGGCCTCTATGGCTACACCTTC
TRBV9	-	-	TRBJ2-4	CASSASGLAKNIQYF	TGTGCCAGCAGCGCCTCTGGGCTGGCCAAAAACATTCAGTACTTC
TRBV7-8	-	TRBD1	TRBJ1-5	CASSLGGGSQPQHF	TGTGCCAGCAGCTTAGGAGGGGGCAGTCAGCCCCAGCATTTT
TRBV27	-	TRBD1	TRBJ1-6	CASSPGTGYSPLHF	TGTGCCAGCAGTCCCGGGACAGGGTATTCACCCCTCCACTTT
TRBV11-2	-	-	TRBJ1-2	CASSFIGGEDYGYTF	TGTGCCAGCAGCTTCATCGGCGGGGAGGATTATGGCTACACCTTC
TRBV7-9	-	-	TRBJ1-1	CASRPEAGNTEAFF	TGTGCCAGCAGGCCGGAAGCGGGGAACACTGAAGCTTTCTTT
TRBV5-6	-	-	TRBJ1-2	CASSYDSYGYTF	TGTGCCAGCAGCTATGACAGCTATGGCTACACCTTC
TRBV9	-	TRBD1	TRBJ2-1	CASSVFGQGIAEQFF	TGTGCCAGCAGCGTATTTGGACAGGGTATCGCTGAGCAGTTCTTC
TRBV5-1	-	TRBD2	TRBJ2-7	CASSSSSGGAAYEQYF	TGCGCCAGCAGCTCATCCAGCGGGGGAGCGGCCTACGAGCAGTACTTC
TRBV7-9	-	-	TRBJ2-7	CASSRYRAEEQYF	TGTGCCAGCAGCCGATACAGGGCAGAGGAGCAGTACTTC
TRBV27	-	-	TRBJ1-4	CASRYRGDYEKLFF	TGTGCCAGCAGATACCGCGGGGACTACGAAAAACTGTTTTTT
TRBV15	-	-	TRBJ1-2	CATSRPLSGYTF	TGTGCCACCAGCAGACCCCTCTCTGGCTACACCTTC
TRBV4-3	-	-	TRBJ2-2	CASSQLTSIGNAGELFF	TGCGCCAGCAGCCAGTTAACCTCTATCGGTAATGCCGGGGAGCTGTTTTTT
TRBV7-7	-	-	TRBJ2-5	CASSLGRGGRETQYF	TGTGCTAGCAGCTTGGGTAGAGGTGGACGGGAAACCCAGTACTTC
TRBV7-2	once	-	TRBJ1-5	CASSLQGRDQPQHF	TGTGCCAGCAGCCTACAGGGAAGGGATCAGCCCCAGCATTTT
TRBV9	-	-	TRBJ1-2	CASSYQGTYGYTF	TGTGCCAGCAGCTACCAGGGGACCTATGGCTACACCTTC
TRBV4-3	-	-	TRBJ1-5	CASSHAAGNQPQHF	TGCGCCAGCAGCCATGCGGCAGGCAATCAGCCCCAGCATTTT
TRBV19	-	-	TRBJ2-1	CASSIGGAEQFF	TGTGCCAGTAGTATAGGGGGTGCTGAGCAGTTCTTC
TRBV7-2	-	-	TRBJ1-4	CASSSGRVREKLFF	TGTGCCAGCAGCTCCGGACGAGTCAGGGAAAAACTGTTTTTT
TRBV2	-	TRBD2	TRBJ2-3	CASKLGGLAGGLTDTQYF	TGTGCCAGCAAATTGGGCGGACTAGCGGGGGGATTGACAGATACGCAGTATTTT
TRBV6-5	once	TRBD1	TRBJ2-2	CASSYSARGFGELFF	TGTGCCAGCAGTTACTCAGCCAGGGGGTTCGGGGAGCTGTTTTTT
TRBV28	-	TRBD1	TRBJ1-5	CASSLPGQSYSNQPQHF	TGTGCCAGCAGCCTCCCGGGACAGTCCTATAGCAATCAGCCCCAGCATTTT
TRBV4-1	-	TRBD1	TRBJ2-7	CASSRGTAGDEQYF	TGCGCCAGCAGCCGTGGGACAGCCGGGGACGAGCAGTACTTC
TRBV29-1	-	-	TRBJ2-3	CSVDKMAQRDTQYF	TGCAGCGTTGATAAGATGGCCCAGAGGGATACGCAGTATTTT
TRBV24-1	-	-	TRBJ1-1	CATSDSQRRGHTEAFF	TGTGCCACCAGTGATTCCCAACGGCGGGGTCACACTGAAGCTTTCTTT
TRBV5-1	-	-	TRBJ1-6	CASSLAGQLGDSPLHF	TGCGCCAGCAGCTTGGCCGGGCAGTTGGGGGATTCACCCCTCCACTTT
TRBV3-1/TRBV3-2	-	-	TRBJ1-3	CASSHFASGNTIYF	TGTGCCAGCAGCCACTTTGCCTCTGGAAACACCATATATTTT
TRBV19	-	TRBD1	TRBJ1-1	CASLLKWRGPNTEAFF	TGTGCCAGTTTACTAAAATGGAGGGGGCCGAACACTGAAGCTTTCTTT
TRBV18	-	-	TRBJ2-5	CASSPGVAPQETQYF	TGTGCCAGCTCACCAGGGGTAGCACCTCAAGAGACCCAGTACTTC
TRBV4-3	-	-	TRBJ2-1	CASSRTSGRILLREQFF	TGCGCCAGCAGCCGTACCTCAGGCCGAATCCTATTACGGGAGCAGTTCTTC
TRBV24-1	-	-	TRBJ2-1	CATSGQGRPNEQFF	TGTGCCACCAGTGGCCAGGGTCGCCCCAATGAGCAGTTCTTC
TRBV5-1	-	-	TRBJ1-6	CASSLVGVDNSPLHF	TGCGCCAGCAGCTTGGTGGGCGTTGATAATTCACCCCTCCACTTT
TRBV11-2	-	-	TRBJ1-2	CASSPHTPNYGYTF	TGTGCCAGCAGCCCACACACCCCTAACTATGGCTACACCTTC
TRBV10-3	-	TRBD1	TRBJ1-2	CAISARQGSSGYTF	TGTGCCATCAGTGCAAGACAGGGGAGTAGTGGCTACACCTTC
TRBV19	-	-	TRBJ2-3	CASSMGDTQYF	TGTGCCAGTAGTATGGGAGATACGCAGTATTTT
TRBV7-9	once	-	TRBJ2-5	CASSLTQAKYF	TGTGCCAGCAGCTTAACACAGGCCAAGTACTTC
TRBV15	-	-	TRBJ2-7	CATSSAGGNSEQYF	TGTGCCACCAGCAGCGCAGGGGGGAACTCCGAGCAGTACTTC
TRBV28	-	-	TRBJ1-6	CASKLRGHYSPLHF	TGTGCCAGCAAACTGAGAGGTCACTATTCACCCCTCCACTTT
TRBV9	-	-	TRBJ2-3	CASSRQHRTDTQYF	TGTGCCAGCTCCAGACAGCACCGCACAGATACGCAGTATTTT
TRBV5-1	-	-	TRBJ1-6	CASSLGTVYNSPLHF	TGCGCCAGCAGCTTGGGAACTGTTTATAATTCACCCCTCCACTTT
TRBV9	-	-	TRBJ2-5	CASSVATNGGQETQYF	TGTGCCAGCAGCGTAGCTACGAATGGTGGCCAAGAGACCCAGTACTTC